The sequence of this TCR beta chain was determined in a study of cytomegalovirus exposure and HLA in healthy donors. Broader study findings: Exclusion applied to some V segments, including TRBV6-2 and TRBV6-3, as they were indistinguishable. In a later analysis, the majority of CMV-associated beta chains seemingly showed HLA restriction.

Use of 60 Vbeta and 13 Jbeta primers characterized the PCR. TCRdb's table, derived via immunoSEQ multiplex PCR, lists solely in-frame clones and lacks some. The sample holds 180,000 or so clones, 82% seen once. Comment on this clone: Its specificity is not known.

Trimming cost V 4 bases and J 7 bases, with 11 bases left between them. CDR3 length equals 11 residues. CDR1 and CDR2 (germline): SQVTM, ANQGSEA. The TCR was taken from a boy aged 2 to 10 in good health and CMV-seronegative. The sample taken for sequencing was PBMCs. The chain carries TRBV29-1 and TRBJ2-7, with D maybe TRBD1 (5 bases). CDR3 sequence: CSVGTRGEQYF. The CDR3 nucleotides read TGCAGCGTTGGAACAAGGGGAGAGCAGTACTTC.